These 30 T cell receptor beta chains were all obtained from the same sample, sequenced in a study of T cells in Graves' hyperthyroidism and ophthalmopathy. Amplified TCR beta CDR3 regions derived from RNA transcripts. A set of HTBI primers served as the primers for a first-round RT-PCR of the TCR CDR3. TCRdb independently ran MiXCR on the multiplex PCR reads; one entry per CDR3 protein. The table shows a few hundred thousand distinct CDR3 sequences, with around 46% occurring only once. Sequenced sample: peripheral blood or thyroid tissue (not recorded which). These receptors came from a woman aged 18-29 years with Graves' hyperthyroidism.

The CDR3 region is CASSLGAAAYEQYF. The CDR3 nucleotides are TGTGCCAGCAGCTTAGGCGCCGCGGCCTACGAGCAGTACTTC. The genes are TRBV7-9 and TRBJ2-7; D unresolved. The CDR3 has 14 amino acids. Germline V gene lookup returns CDR1 SEHNR and CDR2 FQNEAQ (reference sequence). The V end was cut by 1 base, the J end by 2 bases, with 9 bases between.

The chain combines TRBV29-1 with TRBJ1-4; no clear D gene. Per the germline V gene, CDR1 is SQVTM and CDR2 is ANQGSEA. The CDR3 extends over 16 amino acids. The V gene lost 7 bases and the J gene lost 3 bases, with 21 bases spanning the gap. CDR3 sequence (DNA): TGCAGCGCCTCCCCGACCGACACTGAAGCTAATGAAAAACTGTTTTTT. Translated: CSASPTDTEANEKLFF.

Regarding this clonotype: Relative to the germline gene, one junction end is altered; a read error may explain this. The gene calls are TRBV7-8 and TRBJ2-5; D is perhaps TRBD2 (6 bases). Germline CDR1 and CDR2: SGHVS and FQNEAQ. The CDR3 sequence is 15 residues long. CDR3 nucleotide sequence: TGTGCCAACAGCCCCGGGGGACCAACCCAAGAGACCCAGTACTTC. This sequence encodes CANSPGGPTQETQYF.

This clonotype was recorded at least ten times. The chain couples TRBV9 to TRBJ1-2; D gene unclear. The V gene lost 0 bases and the J gene lost 10 bases, with 19 bases spanning the gap. Germline CDR1 reads SGDLS; CDR2 reads YYNGEE. The CDR3 is 15 residues long. This chain's CDR3 is CASSVGLMREEFYTF. The CDR3 DNA reads as TGTGCCAGCAGCGTAGGTCTTATGAGGGAGGAGTTCTACACCTTC.

This clonotype has a handful of counts. The gene calls are TRBV2 and TRBJ2-4; D gene unclear. Germline loops: CDR1 SNHLY, CDR2 FYNNEI. V was pared by 6 bases and J by 6 bases, with 3 bases between. This CDR3 is built from 10 residues. This chain's CDR3 is CASRGNIQYF. Here the CDR3 DNA reads TGTGCCAGCAGGGGAAACATTCAGTACTTC. The full variable domain, with the rest looked up from reference TRBV2 and TRBJ2-4, is EPEVTQTPSHQVTQMGQEVILRCVPISNHLYFYWYRQILGQKVEFLVSFYNNEISEKSEIFDDQFSVERPDGSNFTLKIRSTKLEDSAMYFCASRGNIQYFGAGTRLSVL.

This clonotype came up a few times. This sequence joins TRBV9 and TRBJ2-3; D gene ambiguous. The CDR3 has 15 amino acids. The ends were cut back, 1 base at V and 0 bases at J, with 9 bases in the middle. CDR1 SGDLS and CDR2 YYNGEE come from the germline V gene. Here the CDR3 reads CASSVSWSSTDTQYF. In DNA, the CDR3 is TGTGCCAGCAGCGTAAGTTGGAGTAGCACAGATACGCAGTATTTT.

The sample holds a few counts of this clonotype. The V and J genes are TRBV5-1 and TRBJ2-7; TRBD2 aligns across 8 bases. This CDR3 has 19 amino acids. The V gene end was trimmed by 4 bases and the J gene end by 1 base; junction bases not matched to a gene: 19. Germline assignment: CDR1 SGHRS and CDR2 YFSETQ. DNA for the CDR3: TGCGCCAGCAGCCCCTCTAGCGGGTTCTACCGAGGGATATCCTACGAGCAGTACTTC. This gives the protein CASSPSSGFYRGISYEQYF.

Remarks on this clonotype: A much larger clone lies one base from this, so it may be a read error. V usage is TRBV29-1 and J usage is TRBJ2-3; 7 positions match TRBD1. CDR3 length: 14 residues. J gave up 6 bases and V 7 bases, and 13 bases lay outside the gene matches. Germline V gives CDR1 SQVTM, CDR2 ANQGSEA. The CDR3 DNA reads TGCAGCGGGGAGACAGGGAGCGGCTCGGATACGCAGTATTTT. Amino acids: CSGETGSGSDTQYF.

There are many counts of this clonotype. V gene TRBV10-3 combines with J gene TRBJ2-7, with D unclear. The V end lost 6 bases, the J end lost 0 bases, and 12 bases lay between the germline ends. CDR1 ENHRY and CDR2 SYGVKD come from the germline V gene. The CDR3 runs 14 residues. The CDR3 loop reads CAIRAAVPSYEQYF. CDR3 nucleotide sequence: TGTGCCATCAGGGCGGCTGTACCCTCCTACGAGCAGTACTTC.

This clonotype occurred many times. CDR3 sequence: CASTNRDSNQPQHF. In DNA form, the CDR3 reads TGTGCCAGCACCAACCGGGACAGCAATCAGCCCCAGCATTTT. This chain links TRBV2 with TRBJ1-5; TRBD1 is a possible D gene (5 bases). Germline V gives CDR1 SNHLY, CDR2 FYNNEI. The CDR3 sequence is 14 residues long. Trimming cost V 7 bases and J 1 base, with 11 bases left between them.

This clonotype was observed many times. The genes are TRBV9 and TRBJ2-7; TRBD2 matches 7 bases. The length of the CDR3 is 14 residues. Germline CDR1 is SGDLS and CDR2 is YYNGEE. V trimming: 0 bases; J trimming: 7 bases; junction bases outside the gene matches: 7. CDR3 region: CASSVGGGVREQYF. CDR3 DNA: TGTGCCAGCAGCGTAGGGGGAGGGGTAAGGGAGCAGTACTTC.

This clonotype was seen a handful of times. The rearrangement joins TRBV18 to TRBJ1-1; D not certain. The germline V gene encodes CDR1 KGHSH and CDR2 LQKENI. There are 15 residues in the CDR3. V was clipped by 3 bases and J by 0 bases, with 11 bases between them. The CDR3: CASSPPQPLNTEAFF. CDR3 nucleotides: TGTGCCAGCTCACCTCCACAGCCCTTGAACACTGAAGCTTTCTTT.

The V gene is TRBV27, the J gene TRBJ2-2, with a tentative D call TRBD1 (5 bases). V was trimmed by 5 bases and J by 2 bases, leaving 9 bases between them. Germline CDR1 MNHEY, CDR2 SMNVEV (reference sequence). CDR3 length: 14 amino acids. This chain's CDR3 is CASSIDSNTGELFF. The CDR3 DNA reads TGTGCCAGCAGTATTGACAGTAACACCGGGGAGCTGTTTTTT.

There are a few counts of this clonotype. The chain is built from TRBV27 and TRBJ1-5; TRBD1 might be the D (5 bases). There are 15 residues in the CDR3. Germline CDR1 and CDR2: MNHEY and SMNVEV (reference sequence). The V gene lost 6 bases and the J gene lost 1 base, with 13 bases spanning the gap. The CDR3 DNA reads as TGTGCCAGCAGGGGGGGGGGTAGGAGCAATCAGCCCCAGCATTTT. It encodes CASRGGGRSNQPQHF.

The chain joins TRBV15 to TRBJ2-7, with 7 bases identical to TRBD1. Unmatched junction bases numbered 4, after V lost 3 bases and J lost 5 bases. CDR1 and CDR2 from the germline V gene are LNHNV and YYDKDF (reference sequence). This CDR3 region has 13 residues. The CDR3 sequence is CATSSDRAHEQYF. In nucleotides, the CDR3 is TGTGCCACCAGCAGCGACAGGGCCCACGAGCAGTACTTC.

This clonotype was detected ten times or more. This chain joins TRBV7-6 and TRBJ2-2; D not resolved. The V end lost 5 bases, the J end lost 5 bases, and 6 bases lay between the germline ends. Germline assignment: CDR1 SGHVS and CDR2 FNYEAQ. The CDR3 consists of 12 residues. The DNA for the CDR3 is TGTGCCAGCAGCCTTCAGACCGGGGAGCTGTTTTTT. Its protein product is CASSLQTGELFF.

This clonotype was detected many times. The chain joins TRBV25-1 to TRBJ2-5, with 9 bases that match TRBD2. The CDR3 extends over 14 amino acids. V shed 4 bases, J shed 5 bases, and the junction held 5 bases outside the gene matches. From germline, CDR1 is MGHDK and CDR2 SYGVNS. CDR3 residues: CASSVGGREETQYF. The CDR3 nucleotides are TGTGCCAGCAGTGTTGGCGGGAGGGAGGAGACCCAGTACTTC.

This clonotype was counted many times. The chain joins TRBV4-1 to TRBJ2-7; no firm D call. The germline V gene has CDR1 MGHRA and CDR2 YSYEKL. This CDR3 has 17 amino acids. The ends were cut back, 4 bases at V and 1 base at J, with 20 bases in the middle. The CDR3, as DNA: TGCGCCAGCAGCCTCACCCCGACCAGCGCCGATTCCTACGAGCAGTACTTC. This translates into CASSLTPTSADSYEQYF.

This clonotype was detected many times. V and J are TRBV7-8 and TRBJ2-3; D uncertain. CDR1 is SGHVS and CDR2 is FQNEAQ in the germline V gene. The CDR3 has 10 residues. V lost 8 bases and J 6 bases, leaving 6 bases between the germline ends. CDR3 sequence reads: CASRQDTQYF. CDR3 nucleotides: TGTGCCAGCCGCCAGGATACGCAGTATTTT.

The chain combines TRBV29-1 with TRBJ2-7; D unclear. Germline V CDR1 and CDR2: SQVTM, ANQGSEA. The CDR3 has 11 residues. The CDR3 DNA is TGCAGTACCATCGGAGTCTCGGGGCAGTACTTC. Translating it yields CSTIGVSGQYF.

A word on this clonotype: This may be a read error, as it is one base from a much larger clone. V is TRBV7-2 and J is TRBJ2-7; TRBD1 or TRBD2 may be the D gene (6 bases each). Germline loops: CDR1 SGHTA, CDR2 FQGNSA. V gave up 10 bases and J gave up 2 bases, with 15 bases separating them. The CDR3 has 13 residues. CDR3 residues: CAIGPGGAYEQYF. The CDR3 region has the DNA TGTGCCATTGGACCCGGGGGCGCCTACGAGCAGTACTTC.

V is TRBV27 and J is TRBJ2-7, with TRBD2 as a possible D gene (5 bases). Germline V lookup: CDR1 MNHEY, CDR2 SMNVEV (reference sequence). CDR3 size: 14 residues. The ends were cut back, 6 bases at V and 1 base at J, with 13 bases in the middle. The CDR3 DNA is TGTGCCAGCAGAATGGACGGGGTTTCCTACGAGCAGTACTTC. Protein sequence: CASRMDGVSYEQYF.

This clonotype was found many times. The rearrangement uses TRBV6-1 and TRBJ1-2, with D hard to call. Germline assignment: CDR1 MNHNS and CDR2 SASEGT. The germline V and J ends were trimmed by 0 bases and 4 bases, with 9 bases remaining between them. The CDR3 is 14 amino acids. The CDR3 here is CASSEASLLYGYTF. In DNA form, the CDR3 reads TGTGCCAGCAGTGAAGCAAGCCTCCTCTATGGCTACACCTTC.

In regard to this clonotype: A much larger clone differs from this one at a single base, so this may be a read error. The V gene is TRBV27, the J gene TRBJ2-7; D is tentatively TRBD1 or TRBD2 (5 bases each). This CDR3 contains 14 residues. Germline V gene lookup returns CDR1 MNHEY and CDR2 SMNVEV (reference sequence). CDR3 loop: CTSSFDGGSYEQYF. CDR3 in DNA: TGTACCAGCAGTTTTGATGGGGGCTCCTACGAGCAGTACTTC.

This clonotype showed up just a few times. This rearrangement joins TRBV7-6 to TRBJ2-7, with D unresolved. The J call may be wrong; the DNA end is better matched by TRBJ2-1. CDR3 length equals 13 residues. Germline V gives CDR1 SGHVS, CDR2 FNYEAQ. This chain's CDR3 is CASSVTPSNEQFF. CDR3 DNA sequence: TGTGCCAGCAGCGTGACGCCGAGCAATGAGCAGTTCTTC.

The count of this clonotype is one. Being one base from a much bigger clone, this may be a read error. CDR3 protein: CASSSDGRRAYEQYF. The CDR3 region has the DNA TGTGCCAGCAGTTCCGACGGTAGGCGGGCGTACGAGCAGTACTTC. This chain connects TRBV12-3 or TRBV12-4 to TRBJ2-7; D possibly corresponds to TRBD2 (5 bases). The CDR3 extends over 15 amino acids. V lost 4 bases and J lost 4, with 17 bases in between.

The chain joins TRBV7-3 to TRBJ2-1; 7 positions agree with TRBD2. This CDR3 region has 15 residues. Germline-derived CDR1 and CDR2 are SGHTA and FQGTGA. V was clipped by 2 bases and J by 9 bases; unmatched bases: 10. As DNA, the CDR3 is TGTGCCAGCAGCTTATTGGGGGGAGGGTCGAGTGAGCAGTTCTTC. It specifies CASSLLGGGSSEQFF.

This clonotype was detected many times. The chain couples TRBV7-2 to TRBJ2-7; 8 bases fit TRBD2. This CDR3 is 14 amino acids long. The junction had 5 bases not matched to a gene; V was cut back by 3 bases and J by 4 bases. In germline, CDR1 is SGHTA, CDR2 FQGNSA. CDR3 in DNA: TGTGCCAGCAGCTTCGGAGCGGGAGAATACGAGCAGTACTTC. Protein sequence: CASSFGAGEYEQYF.

The J gene is TRBJ2-3, the V gene TRBV6-2 or TRBV6-3; no firm D call. This CDR3 spans 12 amino acids. The V gene lost 5 bases and the J gene lost 2 bases, with 5 bases spanning the gap. Germline values: CDR1 MNHEY, CDR2 SVGEGT. The CDR3 DNA sequence: TGTGCCAGCAGTATGATCACAGATACGCAGTATTTT. Protein sequence: CASSMITDTQYF.

The V and J genes are TRBV7-6 and TRBJ2-5, with D tentatively TRBD1 or TRBD2 (5 bases each). The J call could be wrong; TRBJ2-4 is a better fit for the DNA end. Germline V gene lookup returns CDR1 SGHVS and CDR2 FNYEAQ. The CDR3 is made up of 13 amino acids. The CDR3, as DNA: TGTGCCAGCAGCTTAGCGGGGACAAACATTCAGTACTTC. It yields the protein CASSLAGTNIQYF.